The rows below give T cell receptor beta chains drawn from one sample of a study of T cells in Graves' hyperthyroidism and ophthalmopathy. Via MiXCR, TCRdb re-called the multiplex PCR reads, giving one row per CDR3 protein. The sample has more than 300,000 distinct CDR3 sequences; roughly 15% are singletons. The sequenced sample was blood. All receptors derive from a woman in her thirties with Graves' ophthalmopathy. CDR3s include the opening cysteine and the closing phenylalanine or tryptophan. The order of the fields is V gene, J gene, clone size, D gene, CDR3 protein, CDR3 DNA. A D gene is named only where the DNA matches it firmly. Not every row has a clone size; where given, it reads once, few, many or a size class.

TRBV11-2	TRBJ1-2	many	-	CASSLDPTGGSGYTF	TGTGCCAGCAGCTTAGACCCGACAGGCGGCAGCGGCTACACCTTC
TRBV20-1	TRBJ1-2	many	-	CSARQGELVYGYTF	TGCAGTGCTAGACAGGGTGAATTGGTCTATGGCTACACCTTC
TRBV20-1	TRBJ2-7	-	TRBD1	CSAENGPGTGLEQYF	TGCAGTGCCGAAAACGGCCCCGGGACAGGGCTCGAGCAGTACTTC
TRBV4-1	TRBJ1-5	few	-	CASSQGEGISNQPQHF	TGCGCCAGCAGCCAAGGGGAGGGAATTAGCAATCAGCCCCAGCATTTT
TRBV7-9	TRBJ1-3	-	-	CASSSPETASGNTLYF	TGTGCCAGCAGCTCTCCAGAGACCGCCTCTGGAAACACCTTATATTTT
TRBV12-3/TRBV12-4	TRBJ1-2	many	-	CASSLNRNYGYTF	TGTGCCAGCAGTTTAAACAGAAACTATGGCTACACCTTC
TRBV7-3	TRBJ2-3	-	-	CASSPPGPTDTQYF	TGTGCCAGCTCCCCGCCAGGACCCACAGATACGCAGTATTTT
TRBV20-1	TRBJ2-5	-	TRBD2	CSASRLAGGPHSLEETQYF	TGCAGTGCTAGTAGACTAGCGGGGGGGCCCCATTCATTGGAAGAGACCCAGTACTTC
TRBV3-1	TRBJ1-2	many	-	CASSQARAYGYTF	TGTGCCAGCAGCCAAGCCAGGGCCTATGGCTACACCTTC
TRBV10-2	TRBJ1-1	-	TRBD1	CASRGQEMNTEAFF	TGCGCCAGCAGGGGACAGGAGATGAACACTGAAGCTTTCTTT
TRBV9	TRBJ1-2	many	-	CASSVGQIANYGYTF	TGTGCCAGCAGCGTCGGACAGATAGCTAACTATGGCTACACCTTC
TRBV20-1	TRBJ1-6	many	TRBD1	CSARSDRGVYNSPLHF	TGCAGTGCTAGATCCGACAGGGGGGTTTATAATTCACCCCTCCACTTT
TRBV7-9	TRBJ1-1	many	-	CASSSLRKQGNTEAFF	TGTGCCAGCAGCTCTCTTCGGAAACAGGGGAACACTGAAGCTTTCTTT
TRBV2	TRBJ2-5	many	TRBD2	CASTRLAQTAETQYF	TGTGCCAGCACCCGACTAGCGCAAACTGCAGAGACCCAGTACTTC
TRBV11-2	TRBJ2-3	many	TRBD1	CASSPEGGFTDTQYF	TGTGCCAGCAGCCCCGAAGGGGGCTTTACGGATACGCAGTATTTT
TRBV6-5	TRBJ1-2	-	-	CASSSKGRNYGYTF	TGTGCCAGCAGTTCAAAGGGACGAAACTATGGCTACACCTTC
TRBV2	TRBJ2-1	many	-	CASSEDRSQGNEQFF	TGTGCCAGCAGTGAAGATAGGAGTCAGGGCAATGAGCAGTTCTTC
TRBV5-6	TRBJ2-7	few	-	CASSVSLGDAYEQYF	TGTGCCAGCAGCGTCTCGTTGGGAGACGCCTACGAGCAGTACTTC
TRBV11-2	TRBJ2-4	many	-	CASSPLRDKNIQYF	TGTGCCAGCAGCCCTCTTCGGGATAAAAACATTCAGTACTTC
TRBV28	TRBJ2-4	many	-	CASSLIPKNIQYF	TGTGCCAGCAGTTTAATCCCTAAAAACATTCAGTACTTC
TRBV20-1	TRBJ2-7	many	-	CSASTVGEQYF	TGCAGTGCTAGCACCGTGGGTGAGCAGTACTTC
TRBV7-9	TRBJ2-7	-	TRBD1	CASRAGQGAYEQYF	TGTGCCAGCAGGGCGGGACAGGGGGCCTACGAGCAGTACTTC
TRBV3-1	TRBJ1-1	many	TRBD1	CASSGAGGVPFF	TGTGCCAGCAGCGGGGCAGGGGGAGTCCCTTTCTTT
TRBV9	TRBJ2-7	-	-	CASSVDPTGNYEQYF	TGTGCCAGCAGCGTAGACCCGACAGGAAACTACGAGCAGTACTTC
TRBV12-3/TRBV12-4	TRBJ1-5	many	-	CASSPEGIIMGQPQHF	TGTGCCAGCAGCCCCGAGGGGATTATTATGGGTCAGCCCCAGCATTTT
TRBV9	TRBJ2-5	many	-	CASSVIGSRSETQYF	TGTGCCAGCAGCGTGATAGGGTCTAGGTCGGAGACCCAGTACTTC
TRBV2	TRBJ1-1	many	-	CASSELGTPSEAFF	TGTGCCAGCAGTGAATTAGGGACACCTTCTGAAGCTTTCTTT
TRBV6-4	TRBJ2-3	few	TRBD2	CASSPHSGGGTDTQYF	TGTGCCAGCAGTCCCCATTCCGGGGGGGGGACAGATACGCAGTATTTT
TRBV28	TRBJ2-5	many	-	CASSSRWTYARGTQYF	TGTGCCAGCAGCTCGAGGTGGACTTATGCCAGGGGGACCCAGTACTTC
TRBV28	TRBJ1-1	-	-	CATHPLPGDVSHGAFF	TGTGCCACCCATCCTCTGCCGGGGGACGTTTCTCATGGGGCTTTCTTT
TRBV18	TRBJ1-3	many	TRBD1	CASSPARGETGNTIYF	TGTGCCAGCTCACCAGCCAGGGGGGAAACTGGAAACACCATATATTTT
TRBV12-5	TRBJ2-1	-	TRBD2	CASGLVAGAHNEQFF	TGTGCTAGTGGTTTGGTAGCGGGGGCCCACAATGAGCAGTTCTTC
TRBV27	TRBJ2-6	many	TRBD1	CASSLNRGRLSGANVLTF	TGTGCCAGCAGTTTAAACAGGGGGCGCCTTTCTGGGGCCAACGTCCTGACTTTC
TRBV20-1	TRBJ2-1	many	TRBD2	CSATGRAGGSDEQFF	TGCAGTGCTACCGGACGGGCCGGGGGGAGCGATGAGCAGTTCTTC
TRBV15	TRBJ2-7	many	-	CATSTGGVQSYEQYF	TGTGCCACCAGTACCGGAGGAGTCCAATCCTACGAGCAGTACTTC
TRBV14	TRBJ1-2	many	-	CASSQALGENYGYTF	TGTGCCAGCAGCCAAGCCTTGGGGGAGAACTATGGCTACACCTTC
TRBV12-5	TRBJ2-3	many	-	CASGLDVSTDTQYF	TGTGCTAGTGGCCTCGATGTTAGCACAGATACGCAGTATTTT
TRBV5-5	TRBJ1-2	-	TRBD1	CASSYSGQGALYGYTF	TGTGCCAGCAGCTACTCGGGACAGGGGGCGCTTTACGGCTACACCTTC
TRBV7-2	TRBJ1-3	many	-	CASSLGGHSSSGNTIYF	TGTGCCAGCAGCTTAGGGGGTCACTCCAGCTCTGGAAACACCATATATTTT
TRBV11-2	TRBJ2-3	many	-	CASSYTDTQYF	TGTGCCAGCAGCTACACAGATACGCAGTATTTT
TRBV20-1	TRBJ2-1	many	-	CSAPIAGRDEQFF	TGCAGTGCCCCGATTGCAGGGCGCGATGAGCAGTTCTTC
TRBV2	TRBJ1-1	many	TRBD1	CASSRGPTGMYTEAFF	TGTGCCAGCAGCAGGGGGCCGACAGGGATGTACACTGAAGCTTTCTTT
TRBV27	TRBJ2-3	many	-	CASRDGFLSDTQYF	TGTGCCAGCAGGGATGGCTTCTTATCAGATACGCAGTATTTT
TRBV20-1	TRBJ1-1	many	-	CSAHRGNTEAFF	TGCAGTGCTCACCGGGGAAACACTGAAGCTTTCTTT
TRBV18	TRBJ1-1	many	-	CASSPPWGANTEAFF	TGTGCCAGCTCACCACCCTGGGGGGCGAACACTGAAGCTTTCTTT
TRBV20-1	TRBJ2-5	few	TRBD2	CSASGSGGAVLETQYF	TGCAGTGCTAGTGGCAGCGGGGGGGCTGTACTAGAGACCCAGTACTTC
TRBV19	TRBJ1-5	-	-	CASQSLISQPQHF	TGTGCCAGTCAAAGCCTCATTTCCCAGCCCCAGCATTTT
TRBV30	TRBJ2-7	many	-	CAWSSRYEQYF	TGTGCCTGGAGTAGTCGGTACGAGCAGTACTTC
TRBV9	TRBJ1-1	many	-	CASSVGRGGTEAFF	TGTGCCAGCAGCGTAGGCCGGGGGGGCACTGAAGCTTTCTTT
TRBV7-9	TRBJ1-1	-	-	CASSPRARDGGLNTEAFF	TGTGCCAGCAGCCCGAGGGCAAGGGACGGAGGGTTGAACACTGAAGCTTTCTTT
TRBV10-3	TRBJ1-1	many	-	CAIRGQGDTEAFF	TGTGCCATCAGAGGACAAGGGGATACTGAAGCTTTCTTT
TRBV15	TRBJ2-5	few	TRBD2	CATSRDRTSGGRGGTQYF	TGTGCCACCAGCAGAGATCGGACTAGCGGGGGCAGGGGGGGGACCCAGTACTTC
TRBV30	TRBJ2-7	many	TRBD1	CAWNSGTVSYEQYF	TGTGCCTGGAACTCCGGGACAGTAAGCTACGAGCAGTACTTC
TRBV30	TRBJ2-7	many	-	CAWKDRAYEQYF	TGTGCCTGGAAGGACCGGGCCTACGAGCAGTACTTC